This is a list of T cell receptor beta chains from one sample in a study of T cell responses to AZD1222 COVID-19 vaccine. The assay was immunoSEQ multiplex PCR, and TCRdb's table has in-frame clones only and misses some. The sample has roughly 150,000 clones, roughly 93% seen once; the top ten hold about a tenth. The input for sequencing was peripheral blood, taken 28 days after the second AZD1222 dose. These TCRs come from an adult who received the AZD1222 COVID-19 vaccine. Both conserved end residues are part of each CDR3. D genes are given only for firm matches. For some rows the clone size is stated as once, few or many, or as a class when expanded; others skip it.

v_gene: TRBV28; abundance: NA; j_gene: TRBJ1-2; d_gene: NA; CDR3nt: TGTGCCAGCAGTTTATCCCCGGGGTTTGATGGCTACACCTTC; CDR3aa: CASSLSPGFDGYTF
v_gene: TRBV6-5; abundance: NA; j_gene: TRBJ1-2; d_gene: NA; CDR3nt: TGTGCCAGCAAAACAGTGGGCTACACCTTC; CDR3aa: CASKTVGYTF
v_gene: TRBV19; abundance: NA; j_gene: TRBJ1-5; d_gene: NA; CDR3nt: TGTGCCAGTACCGCTTTATGGGGAGGAGGGAAGCCCCAGCATTTT; CDR3aa: CASTALWGGGKPQHF
v_gene: TRBV5-6; abundance: NA; j_gene: TRBJ1-5; d_gene: NA; CDR3nt: TGTGCCAGCAGCTTGAGCGTTGCGGGGGTCCGTCAGCCCCAGCATTTT; CDR3aa: CASSLSVAGVRQPQHF
v_gene: TRBV28; abundance: NA; j_gene: TRBJ1-3; d_gene: NA; CDR3nt: TGTGCCAGCAGGGACAGTGCCGGAAACACCATATATTTT; CDR3aa: CASRDSAGNTIYF
v_gene: TRBV7-9; abundance: NA; j_gene: TRBJ2-7; d_gene: TRBD1; CDR3nt: TGTGCCAGCAGCCCAACAGGGGTGTCATTTGGCTACGAGCAGTACTTC; CDR3aa: CASSPTGVSFGYEQYF
v_gene: TRBV12-3/TRBV12-4; abundance: NA; j_gene: TRBJ1-3; d_gene: NA; CDR3nt: TGTGCCAGCGTCGAGGACTCTGGAAACACCATATATTTT; CDR3aa: CASVEDSGNTIYF
v_gene: TRBV3-1/TRBV3-2; abundance: NA; j_gene: TRBJ2-1; d_gene: TRBD2; CDR3nt: TGTGCCAGCAGCCCTAAGGTAGCGGGAGGCGGGTTTTACAATGAGCAGTTCTTC; CDR3aa: CASSPKVAGGGFYNEQFF
v_gene: TRBV18; abundance: NA; j_gene: TRBJ2-5; d_gene: TRBD2; CDR3nt: TGTGCCAGCTCACCCCCGGGACTAACAAAAGAGACCCAGTACTTC; CDR3aa: CASSPPGLTKETQYF
v_gene: TRBV6-4; abundance: few; j_gene: TRBJ2-2; d_gene: NA; CDR3nt: TGTGCCAGCAGTGACTCGGACAGAAACACCGGGGAGCTGTTTTTT; CDR3aa: CASSDSDRNTGELFF
v_gene: TRBV10-3; abundance: NA; j_gene: TRBJ1-2; d_gene: NA; CDR3nt: TGTGCCATCAGGAGGGACGGAGAGGTCTATGGCTACACCTTC; CDR3aa: CAIRRDGEVYGYTF
v_gene: TRBV7-3; abundance: NA; j_gene: TRBJ2-1; d_gene: NA; CDR3nt: TGTGCCAGCAGCTTACACAGAAACAATGAGCAGTTCTTC; CDR3aa: CASSLHRNNEQFF
v_gene: TRBV6-1; abundance: NA; j_gene: TRBJ1-5; d_gene: NA; CDR3nt: TGTGCCAGCAGTGGAGTTGGGTTGAAAAGCAATCAGCCCCAGCATTTT; CDR3aa: CASSGVGLKSNQPQHF
v_gene: TRBV19; abundance: NA; j_gene: TRBJ2-7; d_gene: NA; CDR3nt: TGTGCCAGTAGTTCCTCCGGACTCATCCACGAGCAGTACTTC; CDR3aa: CASSSSGLIHEQYF
v_gene: TRBV5-1; abundance: NA; j_gene: TRBJ2-3; d_gene: TRBD2; CDR3nt: TGCGCCAGCAGCCTGACTAGCGGGACTAGCACAGATACGCAGTATTTT; CDR3aa: CASSLTSGTSTDTQYF
v_gene: TRBV15; abundance: NA; j_gene: TRBJ2-5; d_gene: NA; CDR3nt: TGTGCCACCAGCAGAGATCGGGGAGGCGAAGAGACCCAGTACTTC; CDR3aa: CATSRDRGGEETQYF
v_gene: TRBV27; abundance: NA; j_gene: TRBJ1-1; d_gene: NA; CDR3nt: TGTGCCAGCAGTTTAATAGCGGGAGGAAACACTGAAGCTTTCTTT; CDR3aa: CASSLIAGGNTEAFF
v_gene: TRBV15; abundance: NA; j_gene: TRBJ1-5; d_gene: NA; CDR3nt: TGTGCCACCAGCAGAGATACAGGGTATAGCAATCAGCCCCAGCATTTT; CDR3aa: CATSRDTGYSNQPQHF
v_gene: TRBV5-1; abundance: few; j_gene: TRBJ2-7; d_gene: NA; CDR3nt: TGCGCCAGCAGCTTGGGACAAGGTTCCGACGAGCAGTACTTC; CDR3aa: CASSLGQGSDEQYF
v_gene: TRBV5-1; abundance: NA; j_gene: TRBJ1-2; d_gene: NA; CDR3nt: TGCGCCAGCAGCTTGGGGGGGCGGTCTAACTATGGCTACACCTTC; CDR3aa: CASSLGGRSNYGYTF
v_gene: TRBV30; abundance: NA; j_gene: TRBJ1-5; d_gene: TRBD1; CDR3nt: TGTGCCTGGAGGGGACAGGGGAATTATCAGCCCCAGCATTTT; CDR3aa: CAWRGQGNYQPQHF
v_gene: TRBV5-4; abundance: NA; j_gene: TRBJ2-2; d_gene: NA; CDR3nt: TGTGCCAGCAGCCAGGAAGGGGAGACGAACACCGGGGAGCTGTTTTTT; CDR3aa: CASSQEGETNTGELFF